The next 31 T cell receptor beta chains were all read from a single sample in a study of T-cell memory formation after mild COVID-19. TCRdb re-called the 5' RACE reads with MiXCR, one entry per CDR3 protein. This table has about half a million distinct CDR3 sequences, about 18% appearing once. Sequences were obtained from PBMCs or a T cell subset sorted from them (not recorded which). The receptors derive from an adult woman who had mild COVID-19 (a few samples of this study predate the infection). Cell type and time point are not known.

The chain carries TRBV4-1 and TRBJ2-1; 10 nucleotides agree with TRBD2. This CDR3 spans 17 amino acids. Trimming cost V 4 bases and J 3 bases; bases outside gene matches: 9. The germline gives CDR1 MGHRA, CDR2 YSYEKL. CDR3 bases: TGCGCCAGCAGCCCTAGCGGGGGCCTCAGGGGCTACAATGAGCAGTTCTTC. This sequence encodes CASSPSGGLRGYNEQFF.

This clonotype has more than one count but fewer than ten. J is TRBJ1-2 and V is TRBV5-1; D is unresolved. Germline CDR1 is SGHRS and CDR2 is YFSETQ. The CDR3 extends over 13 amino acids. Deletions cut 2 bases from V and 5 bases from J, with 10 bases between. The CDR3 loop is CASSFSGLYGYTF. CDR3 DNA sequence: TGCGCCAGCAGCTTCTCCGGATTATATGGCTACACCTTC.

This clonotype was seen ten or more times. The rearrangement uses TRBV5-1 and TRBJ2-6, with 8 nucleotides matching TRBD2. The CDR3 has 18 residues. The germline V gene has CDR1 SGHRS and CDR2 YFSETQ. V lost 4 bases, J lost 0 bases, and 9 bases stayed unmatched. The CDR3 DNA follows: TGCGCCAGCAGCCCCGGCGGTAGCGGGATCTCTGGGGCCAACGTCCTGACTTTC. It codes for CASSPGGSGISGANVLTF.

As regards this clonotype: At one end the junction does not follow the germline gene, possibly because of a read error. The chain recombines TRBV15 with TRBJ2-1; D may be TRBD2 (6 bases). Germline CDR1 LNHNV, CDR2 YYDKDF (reference sequence). There are 14 residues in the CDR3. Here the CDR3 DNA reads TGTGCCACCCTCGACGGGGGAACCTACAATGAGCATTTCTTC. Translating it yields CATLDGGTYNEHFF.

This clonotype was detected only a few times. V is TRBV5-1 and J is TRBJ2-7; D is unclear. The CDR3 is 15 residues long. From germline, CDR1 is SGHRS and CDR2 YFSETQ. The V end lost 0 bases, the J end lost 2 bases, and 12 bases lay between the germline ends. The chain's CDR3 is CASSLASEQTYEQYF. The DNA of the CDR3 is TGCGCCAGCAGCTTGGCTTCAGAACAGACCTACGAGCAGTACTTC.

This clonotype was counted at least ten times. This chain links TRBV7-9 with TRBJ1-6; 10 bases fit TRBD1. The CDR3 is made up of 15 amino acids. V was pared by 5 bases and J by 7 bases, with 5 bases of the junction left unmatched. The germline CDR1 and CDR2 sequences are SEHNR and FQNEAQ (reference sequence). DNA for the CDR3: TGTGCCAGCAGCCCTGGGACAGGGGCGAATTCACCCCTCCACTTT. It translates to CASSPGTGANSPLHF.

This clonotype was counted many times. The chain joins TRBV4-2 to TRBJ1-1; D unresolved. The V and J ends lost 0 bases and 1 base respectively, with 9 bases between them. The germline V gene encodes CDR1 LGHNA and CDR2 YNFKEQ. CDR3 length equals 15 residues. The CDR3 coding sequence is TGTGCCAGCAGCCAAGATTTGGGCAAGAACACTGAAGCTTTCTTT. Amino acids: CASSQDLGKNTEAFF.

This clonotype was counted many times. This chain links TRBV6-2 or TRBV6-3 with TRBJ1-1; D unclear. Germline CDR1 MNHEY, CDR2 SVGEGT. V was clipped by 0 bases and J by 1 base, with 12 bases between them. The CDR3 sequence is 16 residues long. The CDR3 region is CASSYSPAGSNTEAFF. Written as DNA, the CDR3 is TGTGCCAGCAGTTACTCGCCGGCAGGATCGAACACTGAAGCTTTCTTT.

In its sample, this clonotype was seen a few times. CDR3 nucleotides: TGCAGTGCTAGGACATTGGGCCGCACCGGGGAGCTGTTTTTT. It codes for CSARTLGRTGELFF. The gene calls are TRBV20-1 and TRBJ2-2; unclear D gene. Trimming removed 3 bases at V and 4 bases at J, with 12 bases between. Germline lookup yields CDR1 DFQATT and CDR2 SNEGSKA (reference sequence). CDR3 length equals 14 residues.

This clonotype has only a few counts. The gene calls are TRBV24-1 and TRBJ2-7, with 9 positions matching TRBD2. Germline CDR1 is KGHDR and CDR2 is SFDVKD. With V trimmed by 1 base and J by 4 bases, 4 bases remained unmatched. The CDR3 is 15 residues long. The CDR3 DNA follows: TGTGCCACCAGTGATTTAGCGGGAGGAGGTTACGAGCAGTACTTC. Encoded protein: CATSDLAGGGYEQYF.

V usage is TRBV15 and J usage is TRBJ2-2, with TRBD2 matching over 12 bases. The V and J ends lost 5 bases and 4 bases, in that order; junction bases with no gene match: 8. This CDR3 is built from 17 residues. In germline, CDR1 is LNHNV, CDR2 YYDKDF (reference sequence). The CDR3 nucleotides read TGTGCCACCAGCGGAGGGGGACTAGCGGGCCTCACCGGGGAGCTGTTTTTT. Its protein is CATSGGGLAGLTGELFF.

The chain combines TRBV20-1 with TRBJ2-3, with 7 bases fitting TRBD2. The V and J ends lost 4 bases and 4 bases, in that order; junction bases with no gene match: 11. The CDR3 loop spans 15 amino acids. CDR1 DFQATT and CDR2 SNEGSKA come from the germline V gene (reference sequence). The CDR3 sequence is CSATGWGGSADTQYF. The DNA for the CDR3 is TGCAGTGCTACAGGCTGGGGGGGGTCCGCAGATACGCAGTATTTT.

In this sample, this clonotype turned up many times. CDR3 DNA sequence: TGTGCCAGCAGACAGAGAGACAATGAGCAGTTCTTC. This encodes CASRQRDNEQFF. The chain couples TRBV12-3 or TRBV12-4 to TRBJ2-1; D not resolved. V was pared by 6 bases and J by 5 bases, with 8 bases between. The CDR3 loop spans 12 amino acids.

The V gene is TRBV6-1, the J gene TRBJ2-5, with D perhaps TRBD1 (6 bases). Germline V gives CDR1 MNHNS, CDR2 SASEGT. This CDR3 spans 13 amino acids. Trimming left V 4 bases short and J 3 bases short, with 9 bases between. The CDR3 loop reads CASSGTAEETQYF. As DNA, the CDR3 is TGTGCCAGCAGTGGGACAGCCGAAGAGACCCAGTACTTC.

Many counts were recorded for this clonotype. This chain's CDR3 is CASSEGTSSSYEQYF. The CDR3 DNA reads TGTGCCAGCAGCGAGGGGACTTCTAGCTCCTACGAGCAGTACTTC. This rearrangement joins TRBV9 to TRBJ2-7; D is possibly TRBD2 (6 bases). The V end lost 3 bases, the J end lost 0 bases, and 13 bases lay between the germline ends. The CDR3 has 15 amino acids. Germline loops: CDR1 SGDLS, CDR2 YYNGEE.

This clonotype has more than one count but fewer than ten. The chain employs TRBV24-1 and TRBJ1-1, with TRBD1 identical over 9 bases. From germline, CDR1 is KGHDR and CDR2 SFDVKD. The V segment lost 9 bases and the J segment 10 bases; nucleotides outside the gene matches: 11. The CDR3 sequence is 13 residues long. CDR3 bases: TGTGCCACCCAGGCAGGACAGGGGAGTAGAGCTTTCTTT. Encoded protein: CATQAGQGSRAFF.

This clonotype was observed at least ten times. The chain has TRBV6-6 and TRBJ2-7, with 7 bases that match TRBD1. The V gene end was trimmed by 0 bases and the J gene end by 2 bases; junction bases not matched to a gene: 13. The CDR3 extends over 18 amino acids. CDR1 MNHNY and CDR2 SVGAGI come from the germline V gene (reference sequence). CDR3 in amino acids: CASSYSPDRAQWAYEQYF. The CDR3 DNA follows: TGTGCCAGCAGTTACTCCCCTGACAGGGCCCAGTGGGCCTACGAGCAGTACTTC.

The chain combines TRBV20-1 with TRBJ2-3, with 11 nucleotides matching TRBD2. The CDR3 extends over 13 amino acids. CDR1 and CDR2 (germline): DFQATT, SNEGSKA (reference sequence). The CDR3 bases are TGCAGGGGGACTAGCGGTAGCACAGATACGCAGTATTTT. It specifies CRGTSGSTDTQYF.

This chain links TRBV7-8 with TRBJ2-1, with 7 nucleotides matching TRBD1. The junction had 8 bases not matched to a gene; V was cut back by 2 bases and J by 4 bases. Germline CDR1 is SGHVS and CDR2 is FQNEAQ. The CDR3 length is 16 residues. CDR3 sequence reads: CASSLRPGQRYNEQFF. CDR3 DNA sequence: TGTGCCAGCAGCTTAAGACCGGGACAGCGGTACAATGAGCAGTTCTTC. The full variable domain, its missing parts supplied by reference TRBV7-8 and TRBJ2-1, is GAGVSQSPRYKVAKRGQDVALRCDPISGHVSLFWYQQALGQGPEFLTYFQNEAQLDKSGLPSDRFFAERPEGSVSTLKIQRTQQEDSAVYLCASSLRPGQRYNEQFFGPGTRLTVL.

This CDR3 reads CASRIQGEGGELFF. CDR3 DNA sequence: TGTGCCAGCAGAATACAGGGGGAGGGCGGGGAGCTGTTTTTT. This chain connects TRBV12-3 or TRBV12-4 to TRBJ2-2; TRBD1 is a possible D gene (8 bases). Trimming removed 6 bases from V and 7 bases from J, with 15 bases in between. This CDR3 is built from 14 residues.

This clonotype was recorded at least ten times. The chain couples TRBV7-9 to TRBJ2-7; D uncertain. V was clipped by 0 bases and J by 6 bases, with 3 bases between them. The CDR3 contains 11 residues. Germline V CDR1 and CDR2: SEHNR, FQNEAQ (reference sequence). The DNA of the CDR3 is TGTGCCAGCAGCTTAGCCCGCGAGCAGTACTTC. This encodes CASSLAREQYF.

This chain links TRBV27 with TRBJ2-5; D might be TRBD1 (5 bases). This CDR3 is 13 amino acids long. With 3 bases removed from V and 5 bases from J, the gap between germline ends came to 10 bases. Germline V gene lookup returns CDR1 MNHEY and CDR2 SMNVEV (reference sequence). CDR3 in amino acids: CASSFSGSETQYF. CDR3 DNA sequence: TGTGCCAGCAGTTTTTCAGGGTCCGAGACCCAGTACTTC.

This clonotype came up a few times. The chain couples TRBV24-1 to TRBJ2-2; TRBD1 agrees at 9 bases. The CDR3 loop spans 18 amino acids. The junction had 13 bases not matched to a gene; V was cut back by 2 bases and J by 7 bases. Looked up from germline, CDR1 is KGHDR and CDR2 is SFDVKD. The CDR3 region has the DNA TGTGCCACCAGTGATTCAACCGCCCGGACAGGGGTTCTCGGGGAGCTGTTTTTT. Residues: CATSDSTARTGVLGELFF.

This clonotype was detected a few times. V usage is TRBV4-3 and J usage is TRBJ2-3, with 9 bases lining up with TRBD1. Germline lookup yields CDR1 LGHNA and CDR2 YSLEER. V shed 5 bases, J shed 1 base, and the junction held 10 bases outside the gene matches. This CDR3 comprises 17 residues. This chain's CDR3 is CASSEDRGGTRTDTQYF. CDR3 DNA sequence: TGCGCCAGCAGCGAGGACAGGGGTGGAACCCGCACAGATACGCAGTATTTT.

The V and J genes are TRBV7-9 and TRBJ2-7; 9 bases match TRBD2. CDR1 and CDR2 (germline): SEHNR, FQNEAQ (reference sequence). The CDR3 length is 12 residues. V gave up 10 bases and J gave up 3 bases; unmatched junction bases: 4. CDR3 protein: CATGAGGYEQYF. The CDR3 DNA is TGTGCCACCGGAGCGGGGGGCTACGAGCAGTACTTC.

A few counts support this clonotype. The genes are TRBV5-5 and TRBJ2-7, with 10 bases identical to TRBD1. There are 15 residues in the CDR3. Looked up from germline, CDR1 is SGHKS and CDR2 is YYEKEE (reference sequence). The ends lost 3 bases at V and 4 bases at J; junction bases unmatched: 7. CDR3 sequence: CASSSSGTGVYEQYF. DNA for the CDR3: TGTGCCAGCAGCTCGTCCGGGACAGGGGTTTACGAGCAGTACTTC.

The chain has TRBV7-9 and TRBJ2-1; 7 bases line up with TRBD2. V gave up 0 bases and J gave up 0 bases; unmatched junction bases: 5. Looked up from germline, CDR1 is SEHNR and CDR2 is FQNEAQ (reference sequence). This CDR3 is 17 amino acids long. This chain's CDR3 is CASSLATSPTSYNEQFF. DNA for the CDR3: TGTGCCAGCAGCTTAGCGACTAGCCCGACCTCCTACAATGAGCAGTTCTTC.

This clonotype was observed many times. The chain recombines TRBV7-3 with TRBJ2-2; D perhaps matches TRBD1 (6 bases). Deletions cut 2 bases from V and 3 bases from J, with 19 bases between. Germline CDR1 reads SGHTA; CDR2 reads FQGTGA. The CDR3 extends over 18 amino acids. The CDR3 here is CASSLQALRQVDTGELFF. The CDR3 DNA reads TGTGCCAGCAGCTTACAGGCCTTACGACAGGTCGACACCGGGGAGCTGTTTTTT.

This clonotype was picked up a small number of times. This chain connects TRBV20-1 to TRBJ2-7; 8 bases are a match to TRBD2. CDR1 and CDR2 (germline): DFQATT, SNEGSKA (reference sequence). The CDR3 runs 13 residues. Unmatched junction bases numbered 4, after V lost 5 bases and J lost 1 base. CDR3 sequence: CSAPAGGSYEQYF. As DNA, the CDR3 is TGCAGTGCTCCGGCGGGAGGATCCTACGAGCAGTACTTC.

The chain combines TRBV2 with TRBJ2-7, with a possible D match to TRBD2 (6 bases). In germline, CDR1 is SNHLY, CDR2 FYNNEI. The germline V and J ends were trimmed by 11 bases and 4 bases, with 12 bases remaining between them. The CDR3 loop spans 11 amino acids. CDR3 sequence (DNA): TGTGCCGCGGGGCTATTATACGAGCAGTACTTC. Residues: CAAGLLYEQYF.

The V call is TRBV7-2, the J call TRBJ2-7; possibly TRBD1 or TRBD2 for D (6 bases each). This CDR3 contains 15 residues. Looked up from germline, CDR1 is SGHTA and CDR2 is FQGNSA. V was clipped by 1 base and J by 0 bases, with 10 bases between them. The CDR3 DNA reads TGTGCCAGCAGCTTAGGGGGGGCCCCCTCCTACGAGCAGTACTTC. Translation gives CASSLGGAPSYEQYF. Using reference TRBV7-2 and TRBJ2-7 for the parts outside the CDR3, the full variable domain is GAGVSQSPSNKVTEKGKDVELRCDPISGHTALYWYRQSLGQGLEFLIYFQGNSAPDKSGLPSDRFSAERTGGSVSTLTIQRTQQEDSAVYLCASSLGGAPSYEQYFGPGTRLTVT.